This T cell receptor beta chain was profiled in a study of cytomegalovirus exposure and HLA in healthy donors. Study-level background: Within an early data release were around 87 million unique TCRs drawn from HLA-typed donors. Whole-study findings and limits: When analyzed later, the rates of TCR association showed variation by HLA locus, with DRB1 the most and HLA-C the fewest.

On this clone itself: Its matching antigen is unknown.

Primers for the PCR totalled 60 Vbeta and 13 Jbeta. Some clones are missing from TCRdb's copy, which holds only in-frame ones; the method was immunoSEQ multiplex PCR. The data contain fewer than 110,000 clones, roughly four fifths of them singletons. V dropped 7 bases and J dropped 1 base, with 4 bases sitting between them. The CDR3 covers 12 residues. CDR1 MNHNS and CDR2 SASEGT come from the germline V gene. The V and J genes are TRBV6-1 and TRBJ2-2; no definite D call. The clonotype originates from a man aged 45-60 years in good health and CMV-seronegative. Sequencing used PBMCs. This chain's CDR3 is CASTQNTGELFF. DNA for the CDR3: TGTGCCAGCACCCAGAACACCGGGGAGCTGTTTTTT.